Below, 5 T cell receptor beta chains from the same sample are listed, as sequenced in a study of blood T cell repertoires in COVID-19. Profiling relied on immunoSEQ multiplex PCR, and the TCRdb table lists in-frame clones only, not all of them. This table has about 180,000 clones, 90% to 95% appearing once. Specimen: peripheral blood. The receptors shown here come from a man in his fifties with acute or convalescent COVID-19.

The chain uses TRBV3-1 (or the pseudogene TRBV3-2) and TRBJ1-2; the match to TRBD1 covers 7 bases. The germline gives CDR1 LGHDT, CDR2 YNNKEL (reference sequence). V was pared by 1 base and J by 4 bases, with 3 bases of the junction left unmatched. The CDR3 runs 14 residues. CDR3 loop: CASSQVQGLYGYTF. The CDR3 coding sequence is TGTGCCAGCAGCCAAGTACAGGGGCTCTATGGCTACACCTTC.

The rearrangement joins TRBV4-3 to TRBJ1-4; D is possibly TRBD1 (6 bases). This CDR3 contains 14 residues. Trimming took 2 bases from V and 7 from J, leaving 11 bases between them. Germline-derived CDR1 and CDR2 are LGHNA and YSLEER. CDR3 in amino acids: CASSQPGAAEKLFF. CDR3 coding DNA: TGCGCCAGCAGCCAACCAGGGGCGGCTGAAAAACTGTTTTTT.

The rearrangement links TRBV7-8 to TRBJ2-7; 9 bases line up with TRBD2. Per the germline V gene, CDR1 is SGHVS and CDR2 is FQNEAQ. With 5 bases clipped from V and 1 base from J, the junction kept 6 bases outside the gene matches. The CDR3 is made up of 15 amino acids. CDR3 in amino acids: CASSRGSGSSYEQYF. CDR3 nucleotides: TGTGCCAGCAGCCGGGGTAGCGGGAGTTCCTACGAGCAGTACTTC. Full variable domain (remainder filled in from reference TRBV7-8 and TRBJ2-7): GAGVSQSPRYKVAKRGQDVALRCDPISGHVSLFWYQQALGQGPEFLTYFQNEAQLDKSGLPSDRFFAERPEGSVSTLKIQRTQQEDSAVYLCASSRGSGSSYEQYFGPGTRLTVT.

V gene TRBV9 combines with J gene TRBJ2-3, with 10 nucleotides matching TRBD2. The CDR3 runs 16 residues. The germline V gene encodes CDR1 SGDLS and CDR2 YYNGEE. Trimming removed 3 bases from V and 7 bases from J; junction bases left unmatched: 11. The CDR3 here is CASSGTSGVPSYTQYF. In DNA, the CDR3 is TGTGCCAGCAGCGGAACTAGCGGGGTCCCGTCGTATACGCAGTATTTT.

The J gene is TRBJ1-2, the V gene TRBV3-1 (or the pseudogene TRBV3-2), with 9 bases fitting TRBD1. Germline V CDR1 and CDR2: LGHDT, YNNKEL (reference sequence). Trimming cost V 0 bases and J 4 bases; bases outside gene matches: 3. The CDR3 spans 15 residues. The CDR3 protein is CASSQDWGQGYGYTF. CDR3 coding DNA: TGTGCCAGCAGCCAAGATTGGGGACAGGGCTATGGCTACACCTTC.